One and the same sample provided the 27 T cell receptor beta chains below, sequenced in a study of early T cells in non-severe SARS-CoV-2 infection. Each CDR3 protein is one row after TCRdb ran MiXCR on the 5' RACE reads. In the table there are 53,000 or so distinct CDR3 sequences, around 10% of which are singletons. The source was whole blood, collected at baseline. The source of these receptors is an adult who was a healthcare worker with PCR-confirmed SARS-CoV-2 infection or an uninfected control (not recorded which).

This chain joins TRBV12-3 or TRBV12-4 and TRBJ1-2; D gene uncertain. V lost 5 bases and J lost 0, with 10 bases in between. The CDR3 runs to 14 residues. CDR3 region: CASSPPEANYGYTF. CDR3 nucleotide sequence: TGTGCCAGCAGTCCCCCCGAGGCTAACTATGGCTACACCTTC.

The chain employs TRBV6-1 and TRBJ2-3; maybe TRBD2 (6 bases). The V and J ends lost 7 bases and 0 bases respectively, with 14 bases between them. This CDR3 region has 15 residues. Germline CDR1 MNHNS, CDR2 SASEGT. The CDR3 nucleotides are TGTGCCAGCACCCTTTCGGGGGTAAGCACAGATACGCAGTATTTT. It encodes CASTLSGVSTDTQYF.

The gene calls are TRBV12-3 or TRBV12-4 and TRBJ2-2, with 7 bases identical to TRBD1. The length of the CDR3 is 14 residues. V gave up 9 bases and J gave up 0 bases; unmatched junction bases: 4. CDR3 bases: TGTGCCAGTAGGGACAGCTCGAACACCGGGGAGCTGTTTTTT. It codes for CASRDSSNTGELFF.

In this sample, this clonotype turned up a few times. This sequence joins TRBV2 and TRBJ2-2; 9 bases line up with TRBD1. The CDR3 spans 15 residues. V lost 6 bases to trimming and J lost 0 bases; unmatched junction nucleotides: 2. Germline CDR1 and CDR2: SNHLY and FYNNEI. Written as DNA, the CDR3 is TGTGCCAGCAGGCGACAGGGGGCGAACACCGGGGAGCTGTTTTTT. Its protein is CASRRQGANTGELFF. The complete variable domain, with remaining parts taken from reference TRBV2 and TRBJ2-2, reads EPEVTQTPSHQVTQMGQEVILRCVPISNHLYFYWYRQILGQKVEFLVSFYNNEISEKSEIFDDQFSVERPDGSNFTLKIRSTKLEDSAMYFCASRRQGANTGELFFGEGSRLTVL.

The V and J genes are TRBV28 and TRBJ1-5; D might be TRBD1 (5 bases). The CDR3 extends over 16 amino acids. V lost 8 bases and J lost 0, with 17 bases in between. Looked up from germline, CDR1 is MDHEN and CDR2 is SYDVKM. CDR3 DNA: TGTGCCAGCGGGTTAGACAGTATCTATAGCAATCAGCCCCAGCATTTT. Its translation: CASGLDSIYSNQPQHF.

This chain uses TRBV28 with TRBJ2-7; 11 nucleotides match TRBD2. V gave up 5 bases and J gave up 0 bases; unmatched junction bases: 15. CDR3 length equals 19 residues. Germline CDR1 is MDHEN and CDR2 is SYDVKM. In DNA form, the CDR3 reads TGTGCCAGCAGTCCATCCACCCCCGGGACTAGCGGACGCTCCTACGAGCAGTACTTC. Translating it yields CASSPSTPGTSGRSYEQYF.

Only a few counts were recorded for this clonotype. V is TRBV7-2 and J is TRBJ1-2; 8 bases align to TRBD1. The V gene end was trimmed by 1 base and the J gene end by 1 base; junction bases not matched to a gene: 2. CDR3 size: 15 residues. Germline lookup yields CDR1 SGHTA and CDR2 FQGNSA. The CDR3 sequence is CASSLGTGHNYGYTF. The CDR3 DNA follows: TGTGCCAGCAGCTTAGGGACAGGGCATAACTATGGCTACACCTTC.

The chain carries TRBV12-3 or TRBV12-4 and TRBJ1-3; D remains ambiguous. The ends were cut back, 6 bases at V and 0 bases at J, with 12 bases in the middle. The CDR3 spans 15 residues. The CDR3 nucleotides are TGTGCCAGCAGGTTACGGGCCTCCTCTGGAAACACCATATATTTT. Translating gives CASRLRASSGNTIYF.

This clonotype showed up many times. J is TRBJ2-3 and V is TRBV19, with 7 bases aligning to TRBD2. V dropped 5 bases and J dropped 5; count of bases not matched to a gene: 13. Germline CDR1 reads LNHDA; CDR2 reads SQIVND (reference sequence). This CDR3 region has 16 residues. The CDR3 here is CASSDPAGVVRDTQYF. CDR3 nucleotide sequence: TGTGCCAGTAGTGACCCGGCGGGAGTAGTACGAGATACGCAGTATTTT.

This chain links TRBV5-4 with TRBJ2-1; TRBD2 agrees at 12 bases. This CDR3 has 16 amino acids. CDR1 is SGHNT, CDR2 YYREEE, per germline (reference sequence). V was clipped by 0 bases and J by 7 bases; unmatched bases: 5. As DNA, the CDR3 is TGTGCCAGCAGCTTGGGGGGGACTAGCGGGTCTAATGAGCAGTTCTTC. It specifies CASSLGGTSGSNEQFF.

This chain links TRBV11-2 with TRBJ2-3; D ambiguous. Trimming removed 6 bases at V and 5 bases at J, with 9 bases between. CDR1 is SGHAT, CDR2 FQNNGV, per germline. The CDR3 has 12 residues. The CDR3 sequence is CASRRTLDTQYF. CDR3 sequence (DNA): TGTGCCAGCAGACGTACGCTAGATACGCAGTATTTT.

This chain connects TRBV19 to TRBJ2-3; D not resolved. Looked up from germline, CDR1 is LNHDA and CDR2 is SQIVND (reference sequence). The V end was cut by 8 bases, the J end by 5 bases, with 5 bases between. The CDR3 is 10 amino acids. In nucleotides, the CDR3 is TGTGCCAGTGGGATAGATACGCAGTATTTT. Its protein product is CASGIDTQYF.

The rearrangement uses TRBV29-1 and TRBJ2-1; no clear D gene. Germline CDR1 and CDR2: SQVTM and ANQGSEA. The CDR3 has 12 residues. The germline V and J ends were trimmed by 5 bases and 7 bases, with 12 bases remaining between them. In DNA, the CDR3 is TGCAGCGTTCTTAAGGTCAGGAATGAGCAGTTCTTC. This translates into CSVLKVRNEQFF.

This clonotype appeared a few times. The chain uses TRBV6-6 and TRBJ2-7; TRBD1 agrees at 8 bases. The CDR3 spans 15 residues. J lost 5 bases, V lost 0 bases, and 6 bases had no gene match. In germline, CDR1 is MNHNY, CDR2 SVGAGI (reference sequence). The CDR3 DNA follows: TGTGCCAGCAGTTACTCGGCGCAGGGGGCGAACGAGCAGTACTTC. This codes for CASSYSAQGANEQYF.

This clonotype has ten or more counts. The V gene is TRBV20-1, the J gene TRBJ2-1; a possible D gene is TRBD2 (6 bases). Trimming removed 1 base from V and 0 bases from J, with 13 bases in between. Germline CDR1 reads DFQATT; CDR2 reads SNEGSKA (reference sequence). The CDR3 spans 16 residues. CDR3 sequence: CSARAMETSSYNEQFF. CDR3 bases: TGCAGTGCTAGAGCGATGGAGACTAGCTCCTACAATGAGCAGTTCTTC.

The table lists this clonotype with many counts. The V call is TRBV20-1, the J call TRBJ1-3; D is unresolved. Deletions cut 6 bases from V and 0 bases from J, with 12 bases between. The CDR3 contains 14 residues. CDR1 and CDR2 (germline): DFQATT, SNEGSKA (reference sequence). The CDR3 region has the DNA TGCAGTGCAATACAGTTCACCTCTGGAAACACCATATATTTT. This encodes CSAIQFTSGNTIYF.

The V call is TRBV28, the J call TRBJ2-3; 8 bases line up with TRBD2. Per germline, CDR1 MDHEN and CDR2 SYDVKM. V shed 5 bases and J 5 bases; nucleotides not matched to a gene: 6. CDR3 length: 14 residues. DNA for the CDR3: TGTGCCAGCAGTCACCCAGCGGGAGAAGATACGCAGTATTTT. Translated, it gives CASSHPAGEDTQYF.

This clonotype was counted many times. The CDR3 loop is CASSQAGRNTEAFF. CDR3 sequence (DNA): TGTGCCAGCAGCCAAGCCGGAAGGAACACTGAAGCTTTCTTT. The rearrangement uses TRBV4-2 and TRBJ1-1; D gene uncertain. With 1 base removed from V and 1 base from J, the gap between germline ends came to 7 bases. The germline gives CDR1 LGHNA, CDR2 YNFKEQ. The CDR3 totals 14 residues.

V usage is TRBV12-3 or TRBV12-4 and J usage is TRBJ2-3, with D tentatively TRBD1 or TRBD2 (5 bases each). This CDR3 comprises 14 residues. With 1 base removed from V and 4 bases from J, the gap between germline ends came to 9 bases. The CDR3 here is CASSLGGSSDTQYF. Here the CDR3 DNA reads TGTGCCAGCAGTTTAGGGGGGAGCTCAGATACGCAGTATTTT.

The sample holds many counts of this clonotype. V gene TRBV29-1 combines with J gene TRBJ1-1, with a tentative D call TRBD1 (5 bases). Trimming shortened V by 5 bases and J by 2 bases, and 15 bases separated the two germline ends. The germline CDR1 and CDR2 sequences are SQVTM and ANQGSEA. CDR3 size: 14 residues. The CDR3: CSVTSDSLNTEAFF. Here the CDR3 DNA reads TGCAGCGTTACTTCTGACAGCCTTAACACTGAAGCTTTCTTT. The full variable domain, rest sourced from reference TRBV29-1 and TRBJ1-1, is SAVISQKPSRDICQRGTSLTIQCQVDSQVTMMFWYRQQPGQSLTLIATANQGSEATYESGFVIDKFPISRPNLTFSTLTVSNMSPEDSSIYLCSVTSDSLNTEAFFGQGTRLTVV.

This chain uses TRBV6-2 or TRBV6-3 with TRBJ2-5, with a tentative D call TRBD2 (6 bases). CDR3 length equals 14 residues. Germline assignment: CDR1 MNHEY and CDR2 SVGEGT. The ends were cut back, 6 bases at V and 4 bases at J, with 15 bases in the middle. The CDR3 protein is CASRTAGGRETQYF. In DNA, the CDR3 is TGTGCCAGCAGGACAGCCGGAGGGAGAGAGACCCAGTACTTC.

The chain couples TRBV7-4 to TRBJ1-5; D is ambiguous. Per germline, CDR1 SGHVT and CDR2 SQSDAQ. This CDR3 has 16 amino acids. V was trimmed by 2 bases and J by 0 bases, leaving 11 bases between them. This CDR3 reads CASSLSRDNSNQPQHF. The DNA for the CDR3 is TGTGCCAGCAGCTTATCCAGAGACAATAGCAATCAGCCCCAGCATTTT.

This clonotype has a count of ten or more. This sequence joins TRBV6-6 and TRBJ1-5; TRBD1 matches at 8 bases. The CDR3 is 17 amino acids. Unmatched junction bases numbered 10, after V lost 4 bases and J lost 2 bases. Per germline, CDR1 MNHNY and CDR2 SVGAGI (reference sequence). CDR3 region: CASSLDRAHAGNQPQHF. CDR3 nucleotide sequence: TGTGCCAGCAGTTTGGACAGGGCACACGCGGGCAATCAGCCCCAGCATTTT.

This chain links TRBV5-5 with TRBJ2-7; D might be TRBD1 or TRBD2, each matching 5 bases. The CDR3 has 14 amino acids. From germline, CDR1 is SGHKS and CDR2 YYEKEE (reference sequence). V was pared by 0 bases and J by 2 bases, with 9 bases between. The DNA for the CDR3 is TGTGCCAGCAGCTTGGTAGGGACCACCTACGAGCAGTACTTC. It yields the protein CASSLVGTTYEQYF.

This clonotype came up a few times. V is TRBV18 and J is TRBJ1-6, with 9 bases that match TRBD1. Germline CDR1 reads KGHSH; CDR2 reads LQKENI. Unmatched junction bases numbered 5, after V lost 2 bases and J lost 12 bases. CDR3 length equals 14 residues. DNA for the CDR3: TGTGCCAGCTCACCAGAACAGGGGGCTGGACCCCTCCACTTT. This gives the protein CASSPEQGAGPLHF.

This clonotype was found many times. V usage is TRBV5-4 and J usage is TRBJ2-1; 8 nucleotides line up with TRBD2. CDR3 length equals 14 residues. V shed 0 bases, J shed 9 bases, and the junction held 5 bases outside the gene matches. CDR1 is SGHNT and CDR2 is YYREEE in the germline V gene (reference sequence). The CDR3 spells CASSLVGTSGEQFF. In DNA, the CDR3 is TGTGCCAGCAGCTTGGTGGGAACTAGCGGTGAGCAGTTCTTC.

In its sample, this clonotype was seen a few times. The rearrangement joins TRBV3-1 to TRBJ2-1, with TRBD1 identical over 7 bases. The germline V gene has CDR1 LGHDT and CDR2 YNNKEL (reference sequence). The CDR3 loop spans 15 amino acids. Unmatched junction bases numbered 4, after V lost 1 base and J lost 4 bases. CDR3 sequence reads: CASSQGTGQYNEQFF. The CDR3 DNA reads TGTGCCAGCAGCCAAGGGACAGGACAATACAATGAGCAGTTCTTC.